The 18 T cell receptor beta chains reported below all come from one sample, sequenced in a study of identical twins. TCRdb reanalysed the 5' RACE reads using MiXCR and keeps one entry per CDR3 protein. The sample lists hundreds of thousands of distinct CDR3 sequences; less than 8% were seen once. This sample was also put to use in a study of yellow fever vaccine responses in identical twins.

The sample was memory (CD45RO+) T cells sorted from blood. All receptors derive from a young woman in good health.

There are a few counts of this clonotype. The chain couples TRBV5-8 to TRBJ2-3; 13 nucleotides match TRBD2. Germline values: CDR1 SGHTS, CDR2 YDEGEE. The junction had 5 bases not matched to a gene; V was cut back by 3 bases and J by 4 bases. The CDR3 is made up of 16 amino acids. CDR3 amino acids: CASSSGLAGTADTQYF. The CDR3 DNA reads as TGTGCCAGCAGCTCGGGACTAGCGGGGACCGCAGATACGCAGTATTTT.

This clonotype was picked up a small number of times. The V gene is TRBV25-1, the J gene TRBJ1-3, with D possibly being TRBD1 (6 bases). Trimming pared 3 bases from V and 2 bases from J, leaving 26 bases between. Per the germline V gene, CDR1 is MGHDK and CDR2 is SYGVNS. CDR3 length equals 20 residues. In DNA, the CDR3 is TGTGCCAGCAGTGATAAGGCGTGGGACCTACATAAGGGGGCTGGAAACACCATATATTTT. Protein: CASSDKAWDLHKGAGNTIYF.

This rearrangement joins TRBV11-2 to TRBJ1-3; no reliable D call. Germline V lookup: CDR1 SGHAT, CDR2 FQNNGV. V gave up 6 bases and J gave up 3 bases, with 12 bases separating them. This CDR3 is 14 amino acids long. The DNA for the CDR3 is TGTGCCAGCAGGGTCTCAGCGCTTGGAAACACCATATATTTT. This sequence encodes CASRVSALGNTIYF.

In this sample, this clonotype turned up a few times. The genes are TRBV7-9 and TRBJ1-1; TRBD1 is a possible D gene (5 bases). Trimming removed 5 bases at V and 11 bases at J, with 21 bases between. Germline lookup yields CDR1 SEHNR and CDR2 FQNEAQ (reference sequence). The CDR3 length is 14 residues. In DNA form, the CDR3 reads TGTGCCAGCAGCACCCCGGGACCCACGACCTGGGCTTTCTTT. Amino acid sequence: CASSTPGPTTWAFF.

This clonotype was seen ten or more times. The chain couples TRBV6-1 to TRBJ2-1, with a weak D call TRBD1 (6 bases). Trimming took 6 bases from V and 4 from J, leaving 13 bases between them. The germline CDR1 and CDR2 sequences are MNHNS and SASEGT. This CDR3 comprises 14 residues. CDR3 in amino acids: CASSPSGTYNEQFF. In DNA, the CDR3 is TGTGCCAGCAGCCCATCCGGGACATACAATGAGCAGTTCTTC.

This clonotype has only a few counts. The rearrangement links TRBV28 to TRBJ2-7, with D possibly being TRBD1 (5 bases). This CDR3 is built from 13 residues. CDR1 is MDHEN, CDR2 SYDVKM, per germline. V gave up 3 bases and J gave up 0 bases, with 6 bases separating them. The CDR3: CASSFDSSYEQYF. For the CDR3, the DNA is TGTGCCAGCAGTTTTGACAGCTCCTACGAGCAGTACTTC.

The chain recombines TRBV7-2 with TRBJ1-1; 9 bases line up with TRBD1. V shed 4 bases and J 5 bases; nucleotides not matched to a gene: 11. The CDR3 has 16 amino acids. Germline V gene lookup returns CDR1 SGHTA and CDR2 FQGNSA. Here the CDR3 DNA reads TGTGCCAGCAGCTCCCAACAGGGGGCGCTGGGTACTGAAGCTTTCTTT. Its protein is CASSSQQGALGTEAFF.

This clonotype was counted ten times or more. V is TRBV9 and J is TRBJ1-3; D gene uncertain. The CDR3 length is 14 residues. Germline V lookup: CDR1 SGDLS, CDR2 YYNGEE. V shed 0 bases and J shed 8 bases, with 12 bases lying between them. The CDR3 sequence is CASSVDSGPDTIYF. Written as DNA, the CDR3 is TGTGCCAGCAGCGTAGACAGTGGTCCTGACACCATATATTTT.

A word on this clonotype: Sequence at one end of the junction differs from germline and may be a read error. The chain links TRBV7-9 to TRBJ1-5, with 10 bases identical to TRBD1. Per germline, CDR1 SEHNR and CDR2 FQNEAQ (reference sequence). This CDR3 is 14 amino acids long. CDR3 sequence: CASSSTGGKQPQHF. The CDR3, as DNA: TGTGCCAGCAGCTCGACAGGGGGCAAACAGCCCCAGCATTTT.

V and J are TRBV20-1 and TRBJ1-6; weak D call: TRBD1 (5 bases). The germline V gene encodes CDR1 DFQATT and CDR2 SNEGSKA (reference sequence). The CDR3 runs to 13 residues. Trimming left V 6 bases short and J 4 bases short, with 10 bases between. CDR3 residues: CSATTGYNSPLHF. The CDR3, as DNA: TGCAGTGCAACTACAGGATATAATTCACCCCTCCACTTT.

This clonotype was seen ten or more times. J is TRBJ2-3 and V is TRBV6-4; tentative D call: TRBD2 (7 bases). The CDR3 covers 15 residues. Germline V CDR1 and CDR2: MRHNA, SNTAGT. Trimming removed 6 bases at V and 2 bases at J, with 15 bases between. The CDR3 is CASSAGEGDTDTQYF. The CDR3 DNA reads TGTGCCAGCAGCGCAGGGGAGGGAGACACAGATACGCAGTATTTT.

There are many counts of this clonotype. The chain employs TRBV5-1 and TRBJ2-2; 7 bases map to TRBD1. CDR1 is SGHRS, CDR2 YFSETQ, per germline. Trimming removed 4 bases from V and 3 bases from J; junction bases left unmatched: 12. The CDR3 is 17 amino acids. Written as DNA, the CDR3 is TGCGCCAGCAGCCCACGGCCTTTGGGGACAGACACCGGGGAGCTGTTTTTT. Its translation: CASSPRPLGTDTGELFF. Based on the CDR3 plus reference TRBV5-1 and TRBJ2-2, the full variable domain is KAGVTQTPRYLIKTRGQQVTLSCSPISGHRSVSWYQQTPGQGLQFLFEYFSETQRNKGNFPGRFSGRQFSNSRSEMNVSTLELGDSALYLCASSPRPLGTDTGELFFGEGSRLTVL.

The gene calls are TRBV20-1 and TRBJ1-5; D ambiguous. Trimming left V 7 bases short and J 6 bases short, with 16 bases between. CDR1 DFQATT and CDR2 SNEGSKA come from the germline V gene (reference sequence). The CDR3 length is 13 residues. The CDR3 spells CSVLGRSAQPQHF. CDR3 bases: TGCAGTGTTCTAGGACGGTCGGCTCAGCCCCAGCATTTT.

V is TRBV10-3 and J is TRBJ1-6; maybe TRBD1 (5 bases). Germline values: CDR1 ENHRY, CDR2 SYGVKD. Trimming took off 0 bases at V and 7 bases at J, with 10 bases between the two ends. The CDR3 covers 15 residues. The CDR3 coding sequence is TGTGCCATCAGTGAGTCCTCTCGGGGGAATTCACCCCTCCACTTT. This encodes CAISESSRGNSPLHF.

This clonotype was seen ten or more times. The chain joins TRBV5-1 to TRBJ1-2, with TRBD1 as a possible D gene (6 bases). The CDR3 contains 15 residues. V gave up 0 bases and J gave up 4 bases, with 13 bases separating them. Per the germline V gene, CDR1 is SGHRS and CDR2 is YFSETQ. The CDR3, as DNA: TGCGCCAGCAGCTTGGAATGGGGGGCGAGCTATGGCTACACCTTC. This translates into CASSLEWGASYGYTF.

The V call is TRBV18, the J call TRBJ2-7; the D is unclear. The CDR3 totals 15 residues. V was shortened by 2 bases and J by 0 bases, with 11 bases between the two germline ends. Germline CDR1 reads KGHSH; CDR2 reads LQKENI. The CDR3 here is CASSPTFTNSYEQYF. Written as DNA, the CDR3 is TGTGCCAGCTCACCAACTTTCACGAACTCCTACGAGCAGTACTTC.

This clonotype has only a few counts. The chain couples TRBV7-9 to TRBJ2-4, with D tentatively TRBD2 (6 bases). Germline V gene data show CDR1 as SEHNR and CDR2 as FQNEAQ (reference sequence). There are 14 residues in the CDR3. Trimming stripped 3 bases from V and 5 bases from J, with 11 bases between. The CDR3 region is CASSFRGTENIQYF. In nucleotides, the CDR3 is TGTGCCAGCAGCTTCCGAGGGACTGAAAACATTCAGTACTTC.

The chain uses TRBV14 and TRBJ2-5, with D possibly TRBD2 on 5 matching bases. V lost 0 bases, J lost 1 base, and 15 bases lay in between. Germline assignment: CDR1 SGHDN and CDR2 FVKESK. This CDR3 is built from 17 residues. The CDR3 loop reads CASSQDTVYEGQETQYF. The CDR3 nucleotides read TGTGCCAGCAGCCAAGATACAGTCTACGAGGGCCAAGAGACCCAGTACTTC.